These T cell receptor beta chains were read from a single sample in a study of blood T cell repertoires in COVID-19. Assay used: immunoSEQ multiplex PCR; TCRdb lists only in-frame clones, some missing. The sample holds a few hundred thousand clones, about four fifths seen once. The specimen was PBMCs or T cells enriched from blood (not recorded which). Receptors were obtained from a man between 45 and 60 years old who had recovered from COVID-19. Both conserved end residues are part of each CDR3. Fields, in order: J gene, clone size, D gene, V gene, CDR3 protein, CDR3 DNA. The D gene is left open where the match is weak. Clone size is shown for a subset of rows, as once, few, many or a class of expanded clone.

>TRBJ2-1|-|-|TRBV18
CASSPFVDNEQFF
TGTGCCAGCTCCCCCTTCGTAGACAATGAGCAGTTCTTC
>TRBJ2-1|-|-|TRBV4-2
CASSQDRAYNEQFF
TGTGCCAGCAGCCAAGACAGGGCCTACAATGAGCAGTTCTTC
>TRBJ1-1|-|-|TRBV6-2/TRBV6-3
CASSLGRKGAFF
TGTGCCAGCAGTTTGGGTAGGAAGGGGGCTTTCTTT
>TRBJ1-1|-|-|TRBV28
CASSLNRETEAFF
TGTGCCAGCAGTTTGAATCGGGAGACTGAAGCTTTCTTT
>TRBJ1-1|-|-|TRBV7-6
CASSLAGQNTEAFF
TGTGCCAGCAGCTTAGCTGGCCAGAACACTGAAGCTTTCTTT
>TRBJ2-2|-|-|TRBV5-1
CASSHEVGELFF
TGCGCCAGCAGCCATGAGGTTGGTGAGCTGTTTTTT
>TRBJ1-3|few|-|TRBV5-1
CASSLGPNSGNTIYF
TGCGCCAGCAGCTTGGGCCCTAACAGCGGAAACACCATATATTTT
>TRBJ1-4|-|-|TRBV6-2/TRBV6-3
CASSYSRTQGRSEKLFF
TGTGCCAGCAGTTACTCTAGGACACAGGGTCGCAGTGAAAAACTGTTTTTT
>TRBJ2-7|-|-|TRBV19
CASSIAGGPYEQYF
TGTGCCAGTAGTATAGCCGGAGGGCCCTACGAGCAGTACTTC
>TRBJ2-3|-|-|TRBV5-1
CASSLGSGKDTQYF
TGCGCCAGCAGCTTGGGTAGCGGAAAAGATACGCAGTATTTT
>TRBJ2-7|-|TRBD1|TRBV20-1
CSASRTGGLYEQYF
TGCAGTGCTAGTCGGACAGGGGGACTCTACGAGCAGTACTTC
>TRBJ1-1|-|TRBD1|TRBV7-8
CASSTGAGTEAFF
TGTGCCAGCAGCACAGGGGCAGGCACTGAAGCTTTCTTT
>TRBJ1-4|many|TRBD1|TRBV7-9
CASSLTGVNEKLFF
TGTGCCAGCAGCTTAACAGGGGTGAACGAAAAACTGTTTTTT
>TRBJ2-7|few|-|TRBV5-1
CASSRGGSSYEQYF
TGCGCCAGCTCGAGGGGGGGGAGCTCCTACGAGCAGTACTTC
>TRBJ2-2|-|TRBD2|TRBV5-6
CASSWRGAKTLFF
TGTGCCAGCAGCTGGCGGGGGGCCAAGACGCTGTTTTTT
>TRBJ1-3|many|-|TRBV5-1
CASSLAPRVSSGNTIYF
TGCGCCAGCAGCTTGGCCCCCAGGGTGTCCTCTGGAAACACCATATATTTT
>TRBJ1-3|few|TRBD1|TRBV7-9
CASSSWTGDSGNTIYF
TGTGCCAGCAGCTCCTGGACAGGGGACTCTGGAAACACCATATATTTT
>TRBJ1-6|-|-|TRBV5-1
CASKLLRQGLDNSPLHF
TGCGCCAGCAAGCTCTTGAGGCAGGGATTGGATAATTCACCCCTCCACTTT
>TRBJ1-1|-|-|TRBV7-2
CASSLVGGASEAFF
TGTGCCAGCAGCTTAGTCGGGGGGGCCTCTGAAGCTTTCTTT
>TRBJ2-7|-|-|TRBV9
CASSVGGSGGYEQYF
TGTGCCAGCAGCGTAGGTGGGAGTGGTGGCTACGAGCAGTACTTC
>TRBJ2-3|-|-|TRBV3-1/TRBV3-2
CASSQRGGTDTQYF
TGTGCCAGCAGCCAGAGGGGGGGGACAGATACGCAGTATTTT
>TRBJ1-1|-|-|TRBV7-3
CASSPSGDTEAFF
TGTGCCAGCAGTCCTTCGGGGGACACTGAAGCTTTCTTT
>TRBJ1-4|once|TRBD1|TRBV6-1
CASSARTGAASEKLFF
TGTGCCAGCAGTGCCCGGACAGGGGCCGCAAGTGAAAAACTGTTTTTT
>TRBJ1-4|-|-|TRBV9
CASSSGGGSTNEKLFF
TGTGCCAGCAGCTCGGGAGGTGGCTCAACTAATGAAAAACTGTTTTTT
>TRBJ2-1|-|TRBD1|TRBV5-1
CASQIGGTGFNEQFF
TGCGCCAGCCAGATAGGCGGGACAGGGTTTAATGAGCAGTTCTTC
>TRBJ2-5|-|-|TRBV7-6
CASSLRDMGETQYF
TGTGCCAGCAGCTTGAGGGATATGGGGGAGACCCAGTACTTC
>TRBJ1-2|-|-|TRBV19
CASSIAGVGYTF
TGTGCCAGTAGTATAGCCGGGGTTGGCTACACCTTC
>TRBJ1-1|-|-|TRBV30
CAVPAGLTNTEAFF
TGTGCCGTACCTGCGGGACTGACGAACACTGAAGCTTTCTTT
>TRBJ1-4|-|TRBD1|TRBV30
CAWRKPGQGSREKLFF
TGTGCCTGGAGGAAACCGGGACAGGGGAGTCGTGAAAAACTGTTTTTT
>TRBJ2-3|-|TRBD2|TRBV10-1
CASSGTSGTDTQYF
TGCGCCAGCAGTGGAACTAGCGGCACAGATACGCAGTATTTT
>TRBJ1-6|few|-|TRBV5-1
CASGTGTQGDSPLHF
TGCGCCAGCGGAACAGGTACTCAGGGTGACTCACCCCTCCACTTT
>TRBJ1-1|-|-|TRBV9
CASSVDPGTSNTEAFF
TGTGCCAGCAGCGTAGATCCCGGGACATCGAACACTGAAGCTTTCTTT
>TRBJ2-3|-|TRBD1|TRBV7-3
CASSITGVGTTDTQYF
TGTGCCAGCAGCATAACAGGGGTCGGAACCACAGATACGCAGTATTTT
>TRBJ2-5|once|-|TRBV3-1/TRBV3-2
CASSHRWRETQYF
TGTGCCAGCAGCCACCGATGGAGAGAGACCCAGTACTTC
>TRBJ1-1|once|-|TRBV9
CASSARPTGWNTEAFF
TGTGCCAGCAGCGCCCGACCGACAGGCTGGAACACTGAAGCTTTCTTT
>TRBJ2-1|-|-|TRBV29-1
CSGRGSSYNEQFF
TGCAGCGGGAGGGGAAGCTCCTACAATGAGCAGTTCTTC
>TRBJ1-1|-|-|TRBV7-3
CASTLPGATEAFF
TGTGCCAGCACCTTACCGGGAGCCACTGAAGCTTTCTTT
>TRBJ2-3|-|TRBD2|TRBV7-3
CASSSQGLAGGGSGTDTQYF
TGTGCCAGCAGCTCTCAGGGACTAGCGGGAGGTGGGTCGGGCACAGATACGCAGTATTTT
>TRBJ2-3|-|-|TRBV5-6
CASSRRSAQTLAF
TGTGCCAGCAGCAGGAGGTCCGCCCAGACTTTGGCCTTT
>TRBJ2-4|-|-|TRBV9
CASSVSPQNIQYF
TGTGCCAGCAGCGTCTCCCCCCAAAACATTCAGTACTTC
>TRBJ1-5|-|TRBD1|TRBV5-1
CASSPTGGNQPQHF
TGCGCCAGCAGTCCAACAGGGGGGAATCAGCCCCAGCATTTT
>TRBJ2-1|-|TRBD2|TRBV10-3
CAISERGSAFASGRRGEQFF
TGTGCCATCAGTGAGAGAGGGTCAGCTTTTGCTAGCGGGAGACGAGGTGAGCAGTTCTTC
>TRBJ2-6|-|-|TRBV4-1
CASSQDWPESSGANVLTF
TGCGCCAGCAGCCAAGATTGGCCGGAGAGCTCTGGGGCCAACGTCCTGACTTTC
>TRBJ1-1|-|-|TRBV10-3
CATIQAGRNTEAFF
TGTGCCACAATTCAAGCGGGTCGGAACACTGAAGCTTTCTTT
>TRBJ1-4|-|-|TRBV9
CASSVLGATNEKLFF
TGTGCCAGCAGCGTATTAGGGGCAACTAATGAAAAACTGTTTTTT
>TRBJ1-5|-|-|TRBV12-3/TRBV12-4
CASSLLNQPQHF
TGTGCCAGCAGTCTACTCAATCAGCCCCAGCATTTT
>TRBJ2-7|-|-|TRBV18
CASSPQASTYEQYF
TGTGCCAGCTCACCCCAGGCCAGCACCTACGAGCAGTACTTC
>TRBJ2-1|few|TRBD2|TRBV7-9
CASSHGSGRPPYNEQFF
TGTGCCAGCAGCCACGGGAGCGGGAGGCCCCCCTACAATGAGCAGTTCTTC
>TRBJ1-2|-|TRBD1|TRBV7-3
CASSLDRENGYTF
TGTGCCAGCAGCCTGGACAGGGAGAATGGCTACACCTTC
>TRBJ1-1|-|TRBD1|TRBV27
CAINEDRGRKTEAFF
TGTGCCATCAATGAGGACAGGGGAAGAAAAACTGAAGCTTTCTTT
>TRBJ2-7|-|-|TRBV3-1/TRBV3-2
CASSQGSSSSYEQYF
TGTGCCAGCAGCCAAGGATCTTCGAGCTCCTACGAGCAGTACTTC
>TRBJ1-5|-|-|TRBV21-1
CASPLNSRNQPQHF
TGTGCCAGCCCATTAAACAGCCGCAATCAGCCCCAGCATTTT
>TRBJ2-7|-|-|TRBV5-4
CASSLSPTLVADHEQYF
TGTGCCAGCAGCTTGTCCCCGACTCTGGTTGCCGATCACGAGCAGTACTTC
>TRBJ1-6|many|-|TRBV11-2
CASSFGGGLNSPLHF
TGTGCCAGCAGCTTCGGCGGGGGCCTTAATTCACCCCTCCACTTT
>TRBJ2-2|-|TRBD2|TRBV18
CASSPLKLAGDTGELFF
TGTGCCAGCTCACCACTTAAACTAGCGGGGGACACCGGGGAGCTGTTTTTT